This section outlines one T cell receptor (beta chain) sequence together with its context. Antigen unknown. The data are from a study of T cell responses to AZD1222 COVID-19 vaccine. Measured with immunoSEQ multiplex PCR; TCRdb has only the in-frame clones, and not every one. The sample has over 130,000 clones, over 75% seen once. Germline V CDR1 and CDR2: GTSNPN, SVGIG (reference sequence). This CDR3 region has 15 residues. Deletions cut 2 bases from V and 0 bases from J, with 11 bases between. Whole-study results and caveats: Recipients of AZD1222 seropositive at baseline numbered only 5 to 7. Of spike-specific TCRs, nearly half reportedly target regions left unmutated in variants.

Second doses were pooled across both intervals (about 4 or about 12 weeks). The source is an adult who received the AZD1222 COVID-19 vaccine. Material: peripheral blood, obtained 28 days after the second AZD1222 dose. The chain has TRBV30 and TRBJ2-1, with D unresolved. This CDR3 is CAWSKAWSSYNEQFF. In nucleotides, the CDR3 is TGTGCCTGGAGTAAAGCCTGGAGCTCCTACAATGAGCAGTTCTTC.